This T cell receptor (beta chain) was obtained from a study of T-cell memory formation after mild COVID-19. This clonotype was found a few times. Antigen unknown. Notes on the study in general: Mostly located in CM and EM were contracting CD4+ clones, with contracting CD8+ clones located in EMRA. Clones contracting across day 15 to 85 had a balanced CD4/CD8 profile; later expanding clones leaned CD4+.

With constant-segment primers, 5'RACE yielded cDNA libraries of TCR alpha and TCR beta that carried sample barcodes and UMIs. MiXCR was run by TCRdb on the 5' RACE reads, yielding one entry per CDR3 protein. The sample contains 450,000 or so distinct CDR3 sequences, around a quarter of which appear only once. Sequenced input: PBMCs or a T cell subset sorted from them (not recorded which). The sequence derives from an adult woman who had mild COVID-19 (a few samples of this study predate the infection). Cell type and time point are not known.

Written as DNA, the CDR3 is TGCGCCAGCAGCCAAGGGTCACCGACTAGCGGGAGGGCTAATGAGCAGTTCTTC. Translated, it gives CASSQGSPTSGRANEQFF. The chain is built from TRBV4-3 and TRBJ2-1, with 14 bases lining up with TRBD2. The CDR3 totals 18 residues. V lost 1 base to trimming and J lost 7 bases; unmatched junction nucleotides: 9. The germline V gene encodes CDR1 LGHNA and CDR2 YSLEER.